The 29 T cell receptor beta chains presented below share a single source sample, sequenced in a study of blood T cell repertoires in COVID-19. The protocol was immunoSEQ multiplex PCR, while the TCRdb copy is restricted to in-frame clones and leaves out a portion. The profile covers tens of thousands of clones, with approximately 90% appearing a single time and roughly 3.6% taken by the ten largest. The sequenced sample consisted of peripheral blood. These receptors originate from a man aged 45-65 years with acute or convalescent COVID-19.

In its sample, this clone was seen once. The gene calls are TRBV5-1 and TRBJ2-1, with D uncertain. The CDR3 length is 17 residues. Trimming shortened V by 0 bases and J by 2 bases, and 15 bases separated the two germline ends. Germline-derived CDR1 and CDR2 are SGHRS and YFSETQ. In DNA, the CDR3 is TGCGCCAGCAGCTTGGAAGAGAGGAGCGCGGCCTACAATGAGCAGTTCTTC. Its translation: CASSLEERSAAYNEQFF. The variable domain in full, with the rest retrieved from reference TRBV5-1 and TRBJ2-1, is KAGVTQTPRYLIKTRGQQVTLSCSPISGHRSVSWYQQTPGQGLQFLFEYFSETQRNKGNFPGRFSGRQFSNSRSEMNVSTLELGDSALYLCASSLEERSAAYNEQFFGPGTRLTVL.

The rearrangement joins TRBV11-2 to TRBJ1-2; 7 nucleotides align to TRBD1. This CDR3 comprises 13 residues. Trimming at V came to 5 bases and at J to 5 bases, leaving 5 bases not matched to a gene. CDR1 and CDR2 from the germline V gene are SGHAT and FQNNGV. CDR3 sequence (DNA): TGTGCCAGCAGCCCTAGGACAGGTTATGGCTACACCTTC. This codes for CASSPRTGYGYTF.

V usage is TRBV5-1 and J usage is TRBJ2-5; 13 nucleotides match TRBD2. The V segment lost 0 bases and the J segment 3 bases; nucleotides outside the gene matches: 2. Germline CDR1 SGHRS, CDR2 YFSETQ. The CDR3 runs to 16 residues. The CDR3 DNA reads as TGCGCCAGCAGCTTGGCCGGGACTAGCGGGAAAGAGACCCAGTACTTC. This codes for CASSLAGTSGKETQYF.

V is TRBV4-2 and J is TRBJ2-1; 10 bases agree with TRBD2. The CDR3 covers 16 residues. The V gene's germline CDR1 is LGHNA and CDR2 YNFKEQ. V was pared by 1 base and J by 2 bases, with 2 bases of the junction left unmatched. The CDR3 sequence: CASSQGTSGTYNEQFF. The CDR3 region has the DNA TGTGCCAGCAGCCAAGGAACTAGCGGGACCTACAATGAGCAGTTCTTC.

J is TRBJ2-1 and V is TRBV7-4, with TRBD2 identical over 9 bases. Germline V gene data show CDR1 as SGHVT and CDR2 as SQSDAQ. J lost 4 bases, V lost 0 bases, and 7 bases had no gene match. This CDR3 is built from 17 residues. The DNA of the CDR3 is TGTGCCAGCAGCTTAGCGAAGGCGGGAGGGCCTTACAATGAGCAGTTCTTC. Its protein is CASSLAKAGGPYNEQFF.

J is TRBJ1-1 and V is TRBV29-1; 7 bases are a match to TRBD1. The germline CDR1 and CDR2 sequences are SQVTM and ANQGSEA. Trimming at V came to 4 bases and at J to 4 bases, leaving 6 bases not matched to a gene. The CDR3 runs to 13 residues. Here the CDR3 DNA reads TGCAGCGTTGGGTGGTCAGGGGGCACTGAAGCTTTCTTT. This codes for CSVGWSGGTEAFF. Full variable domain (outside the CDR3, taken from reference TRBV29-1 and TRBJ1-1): SAVISQKPSRDICQRGTSLTIQCQVDSQVTMMFWYRQQPGQSLTLIATANQGSEATYESGFVIDKFPISRPNLTFSTLTVSNMSPEDSSIYLCSVGWSGGTEAFFGQGTRLTVV.

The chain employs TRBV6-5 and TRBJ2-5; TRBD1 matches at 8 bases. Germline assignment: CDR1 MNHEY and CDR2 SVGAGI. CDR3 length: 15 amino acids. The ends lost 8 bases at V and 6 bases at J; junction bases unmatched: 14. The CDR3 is CASYFKPGGWKTQYF. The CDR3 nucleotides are TGTGCCAGCTATTTCAAACCAGGGGGCTGGAAGACCCAGTACTTC.

CDR3 loop: CASSLGVGMGGRLKPQHF. The CDR3 DNA is TGTGCCAGCAGTTTAGGTGTCGGGATGGGGGGGCGGCTAAAGCCCCAGCATTTT. This rearrangement joins TRBV27 to TRBJ1-5; perhaps TRBD1 as D (6 bases). This CDR3 has 18 amino acids. Trimming removed 2 bases from V and 8 bases from J, with 25 bases in between. CDR1 is MNHEY, CDR2 SMNVEV, per germline (reference sequence).

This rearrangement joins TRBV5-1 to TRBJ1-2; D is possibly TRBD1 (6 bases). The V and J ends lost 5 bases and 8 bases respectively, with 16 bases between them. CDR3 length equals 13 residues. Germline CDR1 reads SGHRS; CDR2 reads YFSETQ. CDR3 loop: CASSSGQPEGYTF. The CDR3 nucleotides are TGCGCCAGCAGTTCCGGACAGCCCGAGGGCTACACCTTC.

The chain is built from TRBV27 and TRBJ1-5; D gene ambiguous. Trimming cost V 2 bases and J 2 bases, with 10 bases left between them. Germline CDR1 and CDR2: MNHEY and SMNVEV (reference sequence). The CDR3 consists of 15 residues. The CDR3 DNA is TGTGCCAGCAGTTTAAGACAAGCGGGCAATCAGCCCCAGCATTTT. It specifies CASSLRQAGNQPQHF.

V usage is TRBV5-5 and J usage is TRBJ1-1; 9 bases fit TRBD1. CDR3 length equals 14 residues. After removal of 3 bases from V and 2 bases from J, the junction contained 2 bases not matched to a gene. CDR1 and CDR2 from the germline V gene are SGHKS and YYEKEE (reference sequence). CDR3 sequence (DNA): TGTGCCAGCAGCTGGGGACAGGGCAACACTGAAGCTTTCTTT. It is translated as CASSWGQGNTEAFF.

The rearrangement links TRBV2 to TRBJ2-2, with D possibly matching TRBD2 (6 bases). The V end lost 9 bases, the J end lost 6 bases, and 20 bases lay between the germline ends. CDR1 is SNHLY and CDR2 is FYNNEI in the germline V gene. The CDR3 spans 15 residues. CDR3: CASLPRGNTPGELFF. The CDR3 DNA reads TGTGCCAGTCTTCCCCGCGGGAATACACCCGGGGAGCTGTTTTTT.

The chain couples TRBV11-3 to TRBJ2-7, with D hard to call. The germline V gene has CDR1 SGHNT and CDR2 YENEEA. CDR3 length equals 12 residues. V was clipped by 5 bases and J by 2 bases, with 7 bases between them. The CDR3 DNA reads TGTGCCAGCAGCCGAGGCCCCTACGAGCAGTACTTC. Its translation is CASSRGPYEQYF. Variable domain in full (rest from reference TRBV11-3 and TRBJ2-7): EAGVVQSPRYKIIEKKQPVAFWCNPISGHNTLYWYLQNLGQGPELLIRYENEEAVDDSQLPKDRFSAERLKGVDSTLKIQPAELGDSAVYLCASSRGPYEQYFGPGTRLTVT.

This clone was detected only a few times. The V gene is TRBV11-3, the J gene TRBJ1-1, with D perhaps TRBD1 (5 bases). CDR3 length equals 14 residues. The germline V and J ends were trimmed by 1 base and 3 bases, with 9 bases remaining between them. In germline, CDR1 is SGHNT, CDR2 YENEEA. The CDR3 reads CASSLGRGDTEAFF. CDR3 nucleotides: TGTGCCAGCAGCTTAGGTCGGGGGGACACTGAAGCTTTCTTT.

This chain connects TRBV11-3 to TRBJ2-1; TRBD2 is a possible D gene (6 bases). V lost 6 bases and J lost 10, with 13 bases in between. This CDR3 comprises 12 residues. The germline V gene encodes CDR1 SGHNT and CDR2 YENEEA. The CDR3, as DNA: TGTGCCAGCAGACATGGGACTGCAGAGCAGTTCTTC. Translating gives CASRHGTAEQFF.

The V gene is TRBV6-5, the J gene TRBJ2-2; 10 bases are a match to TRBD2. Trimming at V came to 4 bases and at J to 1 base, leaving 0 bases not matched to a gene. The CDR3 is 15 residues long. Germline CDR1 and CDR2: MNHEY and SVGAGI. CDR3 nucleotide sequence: TGTGCCAGCAGTTCTAGCGGGAGGAACACCGGGGAGCTGTTTTTT. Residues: CASSSSGRNTGELFF.

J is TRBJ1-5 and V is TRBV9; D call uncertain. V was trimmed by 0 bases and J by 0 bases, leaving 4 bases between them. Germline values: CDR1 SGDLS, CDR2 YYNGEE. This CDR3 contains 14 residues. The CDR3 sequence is CASSVGVSNQPQHF. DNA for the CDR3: TGTGCCAGCAGCGTAGGCGTTAGCAATCAGCCCCAGCATTTT.

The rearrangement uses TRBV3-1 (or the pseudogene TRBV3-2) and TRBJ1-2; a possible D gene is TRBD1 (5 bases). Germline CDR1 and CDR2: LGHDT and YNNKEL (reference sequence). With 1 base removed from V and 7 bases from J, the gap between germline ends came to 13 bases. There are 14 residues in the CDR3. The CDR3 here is CASSQGGRERGYTF. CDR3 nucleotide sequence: TGTGCCAGCAGCCAAGGTGGCAGGGAACGTGGCTACACCTTC.

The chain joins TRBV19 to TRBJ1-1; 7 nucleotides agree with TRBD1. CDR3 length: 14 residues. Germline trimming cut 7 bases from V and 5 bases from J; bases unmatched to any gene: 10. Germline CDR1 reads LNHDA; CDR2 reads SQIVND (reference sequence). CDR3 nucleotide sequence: TGTGCCAGTACCCCTACGACAGGGTGGACTGAAGCTTTCTTT. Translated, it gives CASTPTTGWTEAFF.

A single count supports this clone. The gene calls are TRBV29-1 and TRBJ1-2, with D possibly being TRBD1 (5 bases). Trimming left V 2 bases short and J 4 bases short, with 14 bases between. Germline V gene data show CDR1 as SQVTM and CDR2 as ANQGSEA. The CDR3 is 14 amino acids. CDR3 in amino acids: CSVEWQGIAYGYTF. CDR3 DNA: TGCAGCGTTGAATGGCAGGGTATAGCCTATGGCTACACCTTC.

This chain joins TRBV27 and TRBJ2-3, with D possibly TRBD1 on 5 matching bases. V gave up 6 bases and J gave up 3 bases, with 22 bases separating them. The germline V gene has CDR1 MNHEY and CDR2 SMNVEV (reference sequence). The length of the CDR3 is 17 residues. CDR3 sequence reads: CASSLVLGEGSTDTQYF. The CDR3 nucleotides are TGTGCCAGCAGCCTCGTGCTAGGGGAAGGGTCAACAGATACGCAGTATTTT.

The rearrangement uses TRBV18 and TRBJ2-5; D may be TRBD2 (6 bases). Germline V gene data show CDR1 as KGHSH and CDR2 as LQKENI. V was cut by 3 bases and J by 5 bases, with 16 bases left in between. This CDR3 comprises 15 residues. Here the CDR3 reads CASSPTTSSVETQYF. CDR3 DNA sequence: TGTGCCAGCTCACCCACAACTAGCTCGGTCGAGACCCAGTACTTC.

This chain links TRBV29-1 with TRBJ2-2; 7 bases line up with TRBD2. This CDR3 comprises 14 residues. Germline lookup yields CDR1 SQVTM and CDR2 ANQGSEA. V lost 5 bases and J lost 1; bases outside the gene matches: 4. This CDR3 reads CSVQPGGNTGELFF. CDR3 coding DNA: TGCAGCGTTCAACCGGGGGGGAACACCGGGGAGCTGTTTTTT.

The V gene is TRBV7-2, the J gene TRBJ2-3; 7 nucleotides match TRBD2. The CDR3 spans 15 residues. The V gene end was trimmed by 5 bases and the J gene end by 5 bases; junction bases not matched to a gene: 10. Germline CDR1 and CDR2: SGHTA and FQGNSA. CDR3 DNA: TGTGCCAGCAGCCCAGGGAGGGGATGGGAAGATACGCAGTATTTT. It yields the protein CASSPGRGWEDTQYF.

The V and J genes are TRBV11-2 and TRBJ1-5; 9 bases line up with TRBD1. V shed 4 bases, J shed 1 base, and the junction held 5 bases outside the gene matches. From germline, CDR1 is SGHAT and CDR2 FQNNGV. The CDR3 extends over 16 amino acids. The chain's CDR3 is CASSSEDRGSNQPQHF. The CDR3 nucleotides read TGTGCCAGCAGCTCCGAAGACAGGGGGAGCAATCAGCCCCAGCATTTT.

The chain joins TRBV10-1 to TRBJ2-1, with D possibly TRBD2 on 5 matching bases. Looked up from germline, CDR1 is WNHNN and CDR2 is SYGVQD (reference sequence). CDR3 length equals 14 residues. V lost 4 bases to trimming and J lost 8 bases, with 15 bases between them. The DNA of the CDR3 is TGCGCCAGCAGTGCACTAGAGGTGGGCGATGAGCAGTTCTTC. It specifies CASSALEVGDEQFF.

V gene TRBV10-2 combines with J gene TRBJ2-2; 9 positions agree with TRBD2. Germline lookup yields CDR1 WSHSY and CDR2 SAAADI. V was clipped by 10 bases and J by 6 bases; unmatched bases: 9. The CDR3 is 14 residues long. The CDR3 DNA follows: TGCGCCATTAGCGGGAGTTGGGAGGCCGGGGAGCTGTTTTTT. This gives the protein CAISGSWEAGELFF.

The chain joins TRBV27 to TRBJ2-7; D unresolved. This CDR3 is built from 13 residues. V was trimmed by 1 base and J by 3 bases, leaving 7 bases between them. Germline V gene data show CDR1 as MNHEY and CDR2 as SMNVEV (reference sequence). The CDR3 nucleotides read TGTGCCAGCAGTTTATTCGTCGGCTACGAGCAGTACTTC. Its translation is CASSLFVGYEQYF.

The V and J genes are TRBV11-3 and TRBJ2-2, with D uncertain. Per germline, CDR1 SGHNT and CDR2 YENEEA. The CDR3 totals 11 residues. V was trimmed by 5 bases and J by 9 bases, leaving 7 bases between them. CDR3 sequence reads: CASSSLRELFF. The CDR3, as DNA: TGTGCCAGCAGCAGCCTTAGGGAGCTGTTTTTT.